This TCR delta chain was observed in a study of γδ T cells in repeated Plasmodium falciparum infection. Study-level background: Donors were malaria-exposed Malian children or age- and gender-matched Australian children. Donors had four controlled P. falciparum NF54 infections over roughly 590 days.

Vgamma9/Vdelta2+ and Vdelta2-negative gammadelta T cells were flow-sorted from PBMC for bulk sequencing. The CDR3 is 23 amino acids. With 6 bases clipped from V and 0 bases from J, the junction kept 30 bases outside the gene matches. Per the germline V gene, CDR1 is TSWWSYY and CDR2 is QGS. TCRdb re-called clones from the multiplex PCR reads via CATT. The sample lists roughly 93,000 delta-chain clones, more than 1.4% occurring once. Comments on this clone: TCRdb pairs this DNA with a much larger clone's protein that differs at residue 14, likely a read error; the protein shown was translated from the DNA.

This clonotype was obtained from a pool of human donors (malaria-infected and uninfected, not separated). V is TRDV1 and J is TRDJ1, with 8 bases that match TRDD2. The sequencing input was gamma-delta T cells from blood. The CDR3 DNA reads TGTGCTCTTGGAAAAAAGGGCCCGCTTCCTACGAGATGGGAGACCCAGTACACCGATAAACTCATCTTT. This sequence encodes CALGKKGPLPTRWETQYTDKLIF.